The clone carrying this TCR beta chain has just a few counts. Its antigen is unidentified. With V trimmed by 3 bases and J by 2 bases, 8 bases remained unmatched. CDR3 length: 16 amino acids. The germline V gene has CDR1 SGHRS and CDR2 YFSETQ. Making TCR cDNA involved 5'RACE template switching, which added UMIs and a universal primer site. TCRdb re-called the 5' RACE reads with MiXCR, one entry per CDR3 protein. The sample has about 330,000 distinct CDR3 sequences, roughly 4.3% seen once. This sample stems from a study of T cells after yellow fever vaccination. Study as a whole: Each low-cell-number fraction was prepared by means of SMART-Seq v4 Ultra Low Input.

Overall study findings and caveats: CD4 and CD8 compartments shared a small share of clonotypes. Faster peaking, at day 5 versus 15, marked a secondary response that was weaker.

The sequence came from a man between 18 and 29 years old who received the YFV17D yellow fever vaccine. Sample: PBMCs, taken 5 days after the yellow fever booster vaccination. V is TRBV5-1 and J is TRBJ1-1; 9 bases are a match to TRBD1. The CDR3 nucleotides are TGCGCCAGCAGCTACCCCCAGGGACAGGGTAACACTGAAGCTTTCTTT. Translation gives CASSYPQGQGNTEAFF. The whole variable domain, remainder taken from reference TRBV5-1 and TRBJ1-1, is KAGVTQTPRYLIKTRGQQVTLSCSPISGHRSVSWYQQTPGQGLQFLFEYFSETQRNKGNFPGRFSGRQFSNSRSEMNVSTLELGDSALYLCASSYPQGQGNTEAFFGQGTRLTVV.